The rows below give T cell receptor beta chains drawn from one sample of a study of blood T cell repertoires in COVID-19. Profiling relied on immunoSEQ multiplex PCR, and the TCRdb table lists in-frame clones only, not all of them. There are about 230,000 clones in the sample; around 84% occur only once, and roughly 12% lies in the top ten. Input material: peripheral blood. These receptor sequences come from a man in his fifties with COVID-19, enrolled during active disease. Both conserved end residues are part of each CDR3. The order of the fields is V gene, D gene, J gene, clone size, CDR3 DNA, CDR3 protein. The D gene is left open where the match is weak. Size is stated for part of the rows, as once, few or many counts, or as a class when the clone is expanded.

>TRBV13|TRBD2|TRBJ2-3|.
TGTGCCAGCAGCTCGAACACTAGCCTCGGAGGGAGGGCGCAGTATTTT
CASSSNTSLGGRAQYF
>TRBV7-8|.|TRBJ1-3|.
TGTGCCAGCAGCTTAGATAGCCTGGGAAACACCATATATTTT
CASSLDSLGNTIYF
>TRBV29-1|TRBD1|TRBJ2-2|few
TGCAGCGTTGGCTTTACAGGGGCCGGGGAGCTGTTTTTT
CSVGFTGAGELFF
>TRBV6-1|TRBD1|TRBJ2-5|.
TGTGCCAGCAGTGAACGAGGGGGCGCAGGAGAGACCCAGTACTTC
CASSERGGAGETQYF
>TRBV24-1|.|TRBJ2-2|.
TGTGCCACCAGTGGGATGGAGGGTTGGGGGAGCACCGGGGAGCTGTTTTTT
CATSGMEGWGSTGELFF
>TRBV19|TRBD1|TRBJ2-3|.
TGTGCCAGTAGAGTGACAGGGGTCAGCACAGATACGCAGTATTTT
CASRVTGVSTDTQYF
>TRBV19|TRBD2|TRBJ2-1|.
TGTGCCAGTAGTACAGGACTAGCGGGGAACAATGAGCAGTTCTTC
CASSTGLAGNNEQFF
>TRBV7-9|.|TRBJ2-7|.
TGTGCCAGCAGCTCTACATTGGACATATACGAGCAGTACTTC
CASSSTLDIYEQYF
>TRBV19|.|TRBJ1-5|.
TGTGCCAGTAGTGGGACGGGGGGTACTCAGCCCCAGCATTTT
CASSGTGGTQPQHF
>TRBV6-5|.|TRBJ1-2|.
TGTGCCAGCAGTTACTCGGCCCCTGGTGTACGCTACACCTTC
CASSYSAPGVRYTF
>TRBV6-2/TRBV6-3|.|TRBJ1-5|few
TGTGCCAGCAGTTACATCAATGCGCAGCCCCAGCATTTT
CASSYINAQPQHF
>TRBV25-1|.|TRBJ2-7|.
TGTGCCAGCAGTGAATCAGGGGGGACTAGTTCCTACGAGCAGTACTTC
CASSESGGTSSYEQYF
>TRBV28|TRBD1|TRBJ1-5|.
TGTGCCAGCAGTGCCACGACAGGGTTTCTTCCCCAGCATTTT
CASSATTGFLPQHF
>TRBV7-9|.|TRBJ2-7|.
TGTGCCAGCAGCTTAGGGAGCAGCCAATTTTACGAGCAGTACTTC
CASSLGSSQFYEQYF
>TRBV28|TRBD2|TRBJ2-7|.
TGTGCCAGCACCCGACCCACTAGCGGGGGGGCCCGCGAGCAGTACTTC
CASTRPTSGGAREQYF
>TRBV9|.|TRBJ2-3|once
TGTGCCAGCAGCGTTCTTGCGGGGGCCATCACAGATACGCAGTATTTT
CASSVLAGAITDTQYF
>TRBV18|TRBD2|TRBJ2-2|.
TGTGCCAGCTCATCCCTGGAACTAGCGGGAATGAACACCGGGGAGCTGTTTTTT
CASSSLELAGMNTGELFF
>TRBV11-1|TRBD1|TRBJ1-2|once
TGTGCCAGCAGCCCCAGGACAGGGGGCAACTATGGCTACACCTTC
CASSPRTGGNYGYTF
>TRBV7-9|.|TRBJ1-3|.
TGTGCCAGCAGCTTAGAGGCGGCTTACTCTGGAAACACCATATATTTT
CASSLEAAYSGNTIYF
>TRBV9|.|TRBJ2-5|once
TGTGCCAGCAGCGTAGGCCTGAGGTTGCAAGAGACCCAGTACTTC
CASSVGLRLQETQYF
>TRBV3-1/TRBV3-2|TRBD1|TRBJ1-5|.
TGTGCCAGCAGCCAAGGGACAGGGGATCAGCCCCAGCATTTT
CASSQGTGDQPQHF
>TRBV5-6|TRBD1|TRBJ1-6|.
TGTGCCAGCAGCTTGGGGCCCCTGGACAGGGGAAATTCACCCCTCCACTTT
CASSLGPLDRGNSPLHF